This section outlines one T cell receptor beta chain sequence together with its context. Method: immunoSEQ multiplex PCR; TCRdb's copy keeps in-frame clones and lacks some. The data hold a few hundred thousand clones, with 85% to 90% observed a single time. Individuals drawn from under 30 US areas were about 18 to 90 years old. Symptom resolution, clearance, or two negative PCRs marked donors in Cohort 3 as recovered. This entry belongs to a study of blood T cell repertoires in COVID-19. Looking at the study overall: Specimens from acute and convalescent COVID-19 originated in the United States, Italy and Spain.

V trimming: 6 bases; J trimming: 0 bases; junction bases outside the gene matches: 4. CDR1 is ENHRY, CDR2 SYGVKD, per germline. This CDR3 has 16 residues. The chain carries TRBV10-3 and TRBJ1-4, with 10 bases that match TRBD1. The sequence was obtained from a woman between 18 and 29 years old who had recovered from COVID-19. Sequenced sample: PBMCs or T cells enriched from blood (not recorded which). The CDR3 loop is CAIRGQGRATNEKLFF. CDR3 DNA: TGTGCCATCAGGGGACAGGGGAGGGCAACTAATGAAAAACTGTTTTTT.